The 31 T cell receptor beta chains below were found in one sample sequenced in a study of T-cell memory formation after mild COVID-19 (dated by TCRdb to about 2021). Library creation used 5' RACE. TCRdb lists the instrument as Illumina NovaSeq 6000. TCRdb trimmed the raw reads at Q25, called clones with MiXCR and kept productive beta chains. Merged by CDR3 protein, the rows form single entries marked with the most common genes and DNA. In all, the sample holds approximately 490,000 distinct CDR3 sequences, and approximately 20% of those were seen once. 12% of the sample comes from the top ten. The sequenced sample was PBMCs or a T cell subset sorted from them (not recorded which). Receptors originate from an adult woman who had mild COVID-19 (a few samples of this study predate the infection). The sample titles of this study are shuffled in the database, so cell type and time point are left out; the donor was told from shared clones.

This clonotype occurred a few times. CDR3 DNA sequence: TGTGCCTGGACCCAGGGCAATCAGCCCCAGCATTTT. Residues: CAWTQGNQPQHF. The gene calls are TRBV30 and TRBJ1-5; no reliable D call. From germline, CDR1 is GTSNPN and CDR2 SVGIG (reference sequence). The CDR3 has 12 residues. The V and J ends lost 4 bases and 2 bases respectively, with 6 bases between them.

The chain is built from TRBV6-5 and TRBJ2-5, with 12 bases identical to TRBD2. The ends lost 5 bases at V and 0 bases at J; junction bases unmatched: 4. This CDR3 is 16 amino acids long. In germline, CDR1 is MNHEY, CDR2 SVGAGI. This CDR3 is CASSNGLAGNQETQYF. The CDR3 coding sequence is TGTGCCAGCAGTAACGGACTAGCGGGGAACCAAGAGACCCAGTACTTC.

This clonotype was observed a handful of times. V usage is TRBV12-3 or TRBV12-4 and J usage is TRBJ2-5, with a tentative D call TRBD2 (6 bases). The CDR3 is 14 amino acids. The V and J ends lost 9 bases and 14 bases respectively, with 28 bases between them. The CDR3 is CASRLSGVRGGSYF. The CDR3 DNA is TGTGCCAGTAGGCTGTCAGGAGTGCGGGGCGGGTCCTACTTC.

The chain carries TRBV10-3 and TRBJ2-1; 14 bases agree with TRBD2. The CDR3 extends over 18 amino acids. Losses at the gene ends were 2 bases for V and 5 bases for J; bases not matched to a gene: 8. Germline V gene lookup returns CDR1 ENHRY and CDR2 SYGVKD. The CDR3 protein is CAISEGGTSGSFHNEQFF. The CDR3 coding sequence is TGTGCCATCAGTGAGGGTGGGACTAGCGGGAGCTTCCACAATGAGCAGTTCTTC.

The genes are TRBV12-3 or TRBV12-4 and TRBJ1-2; D call uncertain. V dropped 3 bases and J dropped 5 bases, with 7 bases sitting between them. The CDR3 sequence is 12 residues long. The CDR3 DNA sequence: TGTGCCAGCAGTTTCGGCGAGTATGGCTACACCTTC. As protein: CASSFGEYGYTF.

The chain uses TRBV25-1 and TRBJ2-6; no reliable D call. Trimming left V 3 bases short and J 4 bases short, with 10 bases between. CDR3 length: 15 amino acids. CDR1 is MGHDK and CDR2 is SYGVNS in the germline V gene. CDR3 DNA sequence: TGTGCCAGCAGTGAGAGTACAGCAGGGGCCAACGTCCTGACTTTC. Amino acids: CASSESTAGANVLTF. The variable domain in full, completed from reference TRBV25-1 and TRBJ2-6, reads EADIYQTPRYLVIGTGKKITLECSQTMGHDKMYWYQQDPGMELHLIHYSYGVNSTEKGDLSSESTVSRIRTEHFPLTLESARPSHTSQYLCASSESTAGANVLTFGAGSRLTVL.

The chain carries TRBV7-2 and TRBJ1-5; D remains unclear. Trimming removed 2 bases at V and 9 bases at J, with 5 bases between. CDR1 is SGHTA, CDR2 FQGNSA, per germline. There are 11 residues in the CDR3. The CDR3 region is CASSLWGPQHF. The CDR3 bases are TGTGCCAGCAGCTTATGGGGGCCCCAGCATTTT.

This clonotype was picked up a small number of times. V is TRBV12-3 or TRBV12-4 and J is TRBJ2-7, with 7 bases that match TRBD1. The V segment lost 3 bases and the J segment 4 bases; nucleotides outside the gene matches: 3. The CDR3 is 13 residues long. The CDR3 reads CASSFGTEYEQYF. The CDR3 DNA sequence: TGTGCCAGCAGTTTCGGGACAGAATACGAGCAGTACTTC.

The rearrangement uses TRBV7-6 and TRBJ2-2; TRBD1 or TRBD2 may be the D gene (5 bases each). The ends were cut back, 1 base at V and 4 bases at J, with 10 bases in the middle. The CDR3 length is 15 residues. The germline V gene encodes CDR1 SGHVS and CDR2 FNYEAQ. CDR3 protein: CASSLVRGVTGELFF. CDR3 bases: TGTGCCAGCAGCTTAGTGAGGGGCGTCACCGGGGAGCTGTTTTTT.

The chain carries TRBV24-1 and TRBJ1-5; perhaps TRBD1 as D (5 bases). Trimming pared 4 bases from V and 3 bases from J, leaving 12 bases between. The CDR3 has 15 residues. Per germline, CDR1 KGHDR and CDR2 SFDVKD. CDR3 sequence reads: CATSEHGGTNQPQHF. CDR3 nucleotides: TGTGCCACCAGTGAGCACGGGGGAACCAATCAGCCCCAGCATTTT.

The chain recombines TRBV2 with TRBJ1-2; D possibly corresponds to TRBD1 (6 bases). CDR3 length: 12 residues. Germline CDR1 reads SNHLY; CDR2 reads FYNNEI. V was clipped by 4 bases and J by 13 bases, with 16 bases between them. Here the CDR3 DNA reads TGTGCCAGCAGTGGTCAGGGGCGTGGTGGCACCTTC. It is translated as CASSGQGRGGTF.

This clonotype was detected only a few times. This chain uses TRBV12-3 or TRBV12-4 with TRBJ2-2; D not certain. V lost 5 bases, J lost 6 bases, and 4 bases lay in between. The CDR3 is 11 residues long. Here the CDR3 DNA reads TGTGCCAGCAGTGACCCCGGGGAGCTGTTTTTT. Translated: CASSDPGELFF.

This chain joins TRBV11-2 and TRBJ1-2, with a possible D match to TRBD1 (5 bases). V gave up 1 base and J gave up 1 base, with 16 bases separating them. CDR1 is SGHAT, CDR2 FQNNGV, per germline. The CDR3 has 17 residues. CDR3 sequence (DNA): TGTGCCAGCAGCTTAGGTTGGTCCCGAGGGGTTAACTATGGCTACACCTTC. Protein sequence: CASSLGWSRGVNYGYTF.

This rearrangement joins TRBV4-2 to TRBJ2-1; D may be TRBD1 (6 bases). The CDR3 is 15 amino acids. With 0 bases removed from V and 4 bases from J, the gap between germline ends came to 10 bases. Germline assignment: CDR1 LGHNA and CDR2 YNFKEQ. CDR3 coding DNA: TGTGCCAGCAGCCAAGAGGGTAGGGGGTACAATGAGCAGTTCTTC. This gives the protein CASSQEGRGYNEQFF.

The chain joins TRBV5-1 to TRBJ2-2; the D is unclear. Germline V gives CDR1 SGHRS, CDR2 YFSETQ. V was cut by 3 bases and J by 7 bases, with 7 bases left in between. The length of the CDR3 is 12 residues. CDR3 sequence (DNA): TGCGCCAGCAGCTGGACCTTCGGGGAGCTGTTTTTT. It codes for CASSWTFGELFF.

This clonotype was observed a few times. J is TRBJ2-7 and V is TRBV4-3; 8 bases agree with TRBD2. This CDR3 is built from 19 residues. The J segment lost 5 bases and the V segment lost 0 bases, leaving 18 bases of the junction unmatched. The germline V gene encodes CDR1 LGHNA and CDR2 YSLEER. The CDR3 loop is CASSQDGGWSQRESDEQYF. The DNA for the CDR3 is TGCGCCAGCAGCCAAGACGGGGGATGGAGTCAGCGGGAGTCCGACGAGCAGTACTTC.

This sequence joins TRBV18 and TRBJ1-1; tentatively, D is TRBD1 (6 bases). V lost 0 bases and J lost 7, with 9 bases in between. The CDR3 contains 13 residues. In germline, CDR1 is KGHSH, CDR2 LQKENI. Here the CDR3 reads CASSPPKGVEAFF. CDR3 DNA: TGTGCCAGCTCACCACCGAAGGGGGTTGAAGCTTTCTTT.

The chain carries TRBV20-1 and TRBJ2-1; TRBD2 might be the D (5 bases). Germline V gene data show CDR1 as DFQATT and CDR2 as SNEGSKA (reference sequence). The CDR3 is 13 residues long. V shed 0 bases and J shed 9 bases, with 12 bases lying between them. This chain's CDR3 is CSARDALDGEQFF. CDR3 in DNA: TGCAGTGCTAGAGATGCACTAGATGGTGAGCAGTTCTTC.

This clonotype was detected only a few times. The gene calls are TRBV12-3 or TRBV12-4 and TRBJ2-2, with 8 bases lining up with TRBD1. The V segment lost 6 bases and the J segment 4 bases; nucleotides outside the gene matches: 10. This CDR3 is 16 amino acids long. CDR3 DNA sequence: TGTGCCAGCAGACCCAGGGGGCGAACCGGCACCGGGGAGCTGTTTTTT. Amino acid sequence: CASRPRGRTGTGELFF.

The gene calls are TRBV15 and TRBJ2-3, with 13 positions matching TRBD2. Germline lookup yields CDR1 LNHNV and CDR2 YYDKDF (reference sequence). This CDR3 spans 14 amino acids. Losses at the gene ends were 9 bases for V and 5 bases for J; bases not matched to a gene: 5. Here the CDR3 DNA reads TGTGCCACGCGGACTAGCGGGAGTCAAGATACGCAGTATTTT. The encoded protein is CATRTSGSQDTQYF.

The rearrangement joins TRBV9 to TRBJ1-4; no reliable D call. V was trimmed by 0 bases and J by 5 bases, leaving 11 bases between them. The CDR3 sequence is 15 residues long. The germline gives CDR1 SGDLS, CDR2 YYNGEE. Here the CDR3 DNA reads TGTGCCAGCAGCGTAGGGGGAAGCCTCAATGAAAAACTGTTTTTT. It is translated as CASSVGGSLNEKLFF. The variable domain in full, completed from reference TRBV9 and TRBJ1-4, reads DSGVTQTPKHLITATGQRVTLRCSPRSGDLSVYWYQQSLDQGLQFLIQYYNGEERAKGNILERFSAQQFPDLHSELNLSSLELGDSALYFCASSVGGSLNEKLFFGSGTQLSVL.

The chain links TRBV7-9 to TRBJ1-1; TRBD1 agrees at 7 bases. The CDR3 consists of 14 residues. The germline CDR1 and CDR2 sequences are SEHNR and FQNEAQ (reference sequence). With 6 bases clipped from V and 3 bases from J, the junction kept 7 bases outside the gene matches. The CDR3 nucleotides are TGTGCCAGCAGAGACAGGGCAACGGACACTGAAGCTTTCTTT. It encodes CASRDRATDTEAFF.

The table lists this clonotype with a few counts. The chain uses TRBV29-1 and TRBJ2-7, with D tentatively TRBD1 (5 bases). The V and J ends lost 7 bases and 4 bases respectively, with 17 bases between them. CDR3 length equals 13 residues. From germline, CDR1 is SQVTM and CDR2 ANQGSEA. The CDR3 loop reads CSAVWTPSYEQYF. The CDR3 region has the DNA TGCAGCGCTGTATGGACACCGTCATACGAGCAGTACTTC.

The V call is TRBV19, the J call TRBJ2-3; 9 bases line up with TRBD2. This CDR3 is built from 17 residues. J was trimmed by 3 bases and V by 3 bases; bases with no gene match: 10. Germline V gene sequence: CDR1 LNHDA, CDR2 SQIVND (reference sequence). This CDR3 is CASSMSSGNLFTDTQYF. The CDR3 DNA reads as TGTGCCAGTAGTATGTCTAGCGGGAATTTGTTTACAGATACGCAGTATTTT.

The CDR3 loop is CASSLFSRRLYTEAFF. CDR3 in DNA: TGTGCCAGCAGCTTATTCTCACGCAGGCTCTACACTGAAGCTTTCTTT. The chain recombines TRBV7-2 with TRBJ1-1; D gene uncertain. This CDR3 is built from 16 residues. Germline V gives CDR1 SGHTA, CDR2 FQGNSA. Trimming removed 2 bases from V and 3 bases from J, with 16 bases in between.

This clonotype appeared a few times. The CDR3 loop is CASSLYARGIGNTIYF. The CDR3 DNA is TGTGCCAGCAGCTTGTATGCCAGGGGGATTGGAAACACCATATATTTT. The chain joins TRBV5-5 to TRBJ1-3, with 7 positions matching TRBD1. The V gene end was trimmed by 1 base and the J gene end by 3 bases; junction bases not matched to a gene: 7. The germline V gene encodes CDR1 SGHKS and CDR2 YYEKEE (reference sequence). The CDR3 has 16 amino acids. Filled out from reference TRBV5-5 and TRBJ1-3, the complete variable domain reads DAGVTQSPTHLIKTRGQQVTLRCSPISGHKSVSWYQQVLGQGPQFIFQYYEKEERGRGNFPDRFSARQFPNYSSELNVNALLLGDSALYLCASSLYARGIGNTIYFGEGSWLTVV.

This clonotype was counted only a few times. This chain uses TRBV7-3 with TRBJ1-6; 9 bases fit TRBD1. Germline trimming cut 5 bases from V and 7 bases from J; bases unmatched to any gene: 9. This CDR3 has 16 amino acids. CDR1 SGHTA and CDR2 FQGTGA come from the germline V gene. CDR3 residues: CASSPQGTGTNSPLHF. As DNA, the CDR3 is TGTGCCAGCAGCCCCCAGGGGACAGGGACGAATTCACCCCTCCACTTT.

This chain uses TRBV5-1 with TRBJ1-1; 7 bases match TRBD1. The V and J ends lost 3 bases and 0 bases, in that order; junction bases with no gene match: 5. The CDR3 totals 15 residues. Germline-derived CDR1 and CDR2 are SGHRS and YFSETQ. The CDR3 DNA reads as TGCGCCAGCAGCTCGTTCGGGACAGTGAACACTGAAGCTTTCTTT. Its translation is CASSSFGTVNTEAFF.

This chain links TRBV6-6 with TRBJ2-7; D is possibly TRBD1 (5 bases). The CDR3 length is 14 residues. The germline V and J ends were trimmed by 2 bases and 4 bases, with 12 bases remaining between them. From germline, CDR1 is MNHNY and CDR2 SVGAGI (reference sequence). The CDR3 nucleotides read TGTGCCAGCAGTTACGCCACCCAGGGATACGAGCAGTACTTC. The encoded protein is CASSYATQGYEQYF.

This clonotype was observed once. The V and J genes are TRBV3-1 and TRBJ2-5; D perhaps matches TRBD1 (6 bases). The V and J ends lost 3 bases and 5 bases respectively, with 13 bases between them. The V gene's germline CDR1 is LGHDT and CDR2 YNNKEL (reference sequence). The CDR3 covers 14 residues. For the CDR3, the DNA is TGTGCCAGCAGCCACACAGGGTTAGGCGAGACCCAGTACTTC. Its protein is CASSHTGLGETQYF.

This clonotype came up a few times. This chain joins TRBV7-9 and TRBJ2-6; D uncertain. CDR1 is SEHNR, CDR2 FQNEAQ, per germline (reference sequence). With 7 bases removed from V and 2 bases from J, the gap between germline ends came to 12 bases. This CDR3 is 15 amino acids long. The CDR3: CASNSDTAGANVLTF. In nucleotides, the CDR3 is TGTGCCAGCAACTCTGACACTGCTGGGGCCAACGTCCTGACTTTC.